This TCR beta chain was captured by sequencing in a study of blood T cell repertoires in COVID-19. Study summary: The United States, Italy and Spain were the sources of the acute and convalescent COVID-19 samples. Sources were T cells, B-cell-depleted T cells, or PBMCs; the material itself was cDNA or gDNA.

Original handling: Scientists estimated how many nucleated cells there were by amplifying reference gene primers. Data came from immunoSEQ multiplex PCR; TCRdb stores just in-frame clones and leaves some out. Clonal size and the V and J genes are those of that table, whereas D and trimming came from the DNA. The repertoire holds about 290,000 clones, with roughly 89% as singletons. The J segment lost 3 bases and the V segment lost 4 bases, leaving 14 bases of the junction unmatched. The germline V gene has CDR1 MNHNS and CDR2 SASEGT. The CDR3 extends over 17 amino acids. The rearrangement links TRBV6-1 to TRBJ2-7; 8 bases align to TRBD2. This TCR came from a man aged 40-49 years with acute or convalescent COVID-19. Sequencing was carried out using peripheral blood. CDR3 sequence reads: CASSASNSRRGDYEQYF. CDR3 DNA sequence: TGTGCCAGCAGTGCCTCTAATTCCCGGCGGGGGGACTACGAGCAGTACTTC.